What follows is one TCR beta chain and its context. Its cognate antigen is unknown. Repertoires were generated with immunoSEQ multiplex PCR, while TCRdb's copy carries only in-frame clones and drops some. The data hold 2 million to 3 million clones, with around nine tenths observed a single time. The CDR3 is 13 residues long. With 5 bases clipped from V and 11 bases from J, the junction kept 11 bases outside the gene matches. The germline gives CDR1 GTSNPN, CDR2 SVGIG (reference sequence). This specimen comes from a study of shared clonotypes between healthy human individuals. As for the study in general: A couple of women and a few men aged 18 to 49 served as donors.

Study-wide findings and caveats: Compared with clonotypes that all four donors shared, non-shared clonotypes had lower generation probabilities. Of the naive CD4 clonotypes, around 4.7% were shared across a few donors.

CD45RA-negative memory and CD45RA+ naive subsets were split from the CD4+ cells. This clonotype was sampled from a man aged 18-30 years in good health. The sequencing input was naive CD4+ T cells sorted from blood. Subset in this sample: CD45RA+ positively selected. The J gene is TRBJ1-2, the V gene TRBV30, with 10 bases fitting TRBD1. CDR3 coding DNA: TGTGCCTGGCGAACTAGGGACAGGGGAAAGTACACCTTC. This translates into CAWRTRDRGKYTF.